The next 18 T cell receptor beta chains were all read from a single sample in a study of PD-1 blockade in mismatch repair-deficient tumors. Assay used: immunoSEQ multiplex PCR; TCRdb lists only in-frame clones, some missing. The repertoire holds roughly 53,000 clones, 78% seen once, with around 3.4% in the top ten. The sequencing used peripheral blood, collected 4 weeks after starting pembrolizumab. Receptors were obtained from an adult with mismatch repair-deficient cancer.

This clone was observed once. The rearrangement links TRBV2 to TRBJ2-5; D ambiguous. CDR3 length: 11 amino acids. Germline CDR1 and CDR2: SNHLY and FYNNEI. Trimming removed 8 bases at V and 1 base at J, with 5 bases between. CDR3 sequence reads: CASVLQETQYF. CDR3 nucleotide sequence: TGTGCCAGCGTTCTCCAAGAGACCCAGTACTTC.

This chain links TRBV19 with TRBJ2-2; the D call may be TRBD1 or TRBD2 (6 bases each). The V end lost 1 base, the J end lost 4 bases, and 10 bases lay between the germline ends. The CDR3 spans 15 residues. Germline-derived CDR1 and CDR2 are LNHDA and SQIVND (reference sequence). CDR3 DNA: TGTGCCAGTAGTATAGTTAAGGGGGGCACCGGGGAGCTGTTTTTT. Translation gives CASSIVKGGTGELFF.

This chain uses TRBV28 with TRBJ1-5; perhaps TRBD1 as D (5 bases). The CDR3 spans 16 residues. Germline V CDR1 and CDR2: MDHEN, SYDVKM. The germline V and J ends were trimmed by 6 bases and 2 bases, with 17 bases remaining between them. CDR3 in DNA: TGTGCCAGCAGGGTAGGGAGGGGCTCGGGCAATCAGCCCCAGCATTTT. Its translation: CASRVGRGSGNQPQHF.

The rearrangement uses TRBV5-5 and TRBJ2-1; D unresolved. CDR1 and CDR2 from the germline V gene are SGHKS and YYEKEE (reference sequence). Trimming took off 0 bases at V and 0 bases at J, with 7 bases between the two ends. This CDR3 region has 15 residues. The CDR3 region is CASSLGRSSYNEQFF. The CDR3, as DNA: TGTGCCAGCAGCTTGGGAAGGAGCTCCTACAATGAGCAGTTCTTC.

This clone has a handful of counts. The rearrangement joins TRBV5-1 to TRBJ1-1; the D is unclear. V dropped 0 bases and J dropped 1 base, with 10 bases sitting between them. Germline V gives CDR1 SGHRS, CDR2 YFSETQ. The length of the CDR3 is 15 residues. The CDR3 spells CASSLDVRSNTEAFF. The DNA of the CDR3 is TGCGCCAGCAGCTTGGATGTCCGGTCGAACACTGAAGCTTTCTTT. The full variable domain, completed using reference TRBV5-1 and TRBJ1-1, is KAGVTQTPRYLIKTRGQQVTLSCSPISGHRSVSWYQQTPGQGLQFLFEYFSETQRNKGNFPGRFSGRQFSNSRSEMNVSTLELGDSALYLCASSLDVRSNTEAFFGQGTRLTVV.

The rearrangement joins TRBV9 to TRBJ2-7, with 11 bases that match TRBD2. CDR1 and CDR2 from the germline V gene are SGDLS and YYNGEE. The CDR3 spans 15 residues. Trimming at V came to 3 bases and at J to 4 bases, leaving 6 bases not matched to a gene. CDR3 region: CASSGGLAEVYEQYF. The CDR3 DNA sequence: TGTGCCAGCAGCGGGGGACTAGCGGAGGTATACGAGCAGTACTTC.

The V gene is TRBV4-2, the J gene TRBJ2-7, with unresolved D. V was shortened by 5 bases and J by 0 bases, with 14 bases between the two germline ends. Germline V CDR1 and CDR2: LGHNA, YNFKEQ. CDR3 length equals 15 residues. CDR3 sequence (DNA): TGTGCCAGCAGCTTGGGGTCCGGCTCCTCCTACGAGCAGTACTTC. As protein: CASSLGSGSSYEQYF.

V usage is TRBV4-2 and J usage is TRBJ2-5; D remains ambiguous. V lost 1 base and J lost 1, with 13 bases in between. Germline lookup yields CDR1 LGHNA and CDR2 YNFKEQ. This CDR3 is 16 amino acids long. DNA for the CDR3: TGTGCCAGCAGCCAAGTAACTACAGAAGCCCAAGAGACCCAGTACTTC. This codes for CASSQVTTEAQETQYF.

V gene TRBV6-5 combines with J gene TRBJ2-7; no definite D call. Germline CDR1 is MNHEY and CDR2 is SVGAGI. The germline V and J ends were trimmed by 4 bases and 3 bases, with 7 bases remaining between them. CDR3 size: 12 residues. The CDR3 nucleotides read TGTGCCAGCAGTTCCAAACTCTACGAGCAGTACTTC. It codes for CASSSKLYEQYF.

The chain couples TRBV4-1 to TRBJ2-5, with D uncertain. This CDR3 has 13 residues. Deletions cut 4 bases from V and 1 base from J, with 7 bases between. The germline V gene encodes CDR1 MGHRA and CDR2 YSYEKL. The CDR3 region has the DNA TGCGCCAGCAGCCCCATAGCCCAAGAGACCCAGTACTTC. It is translated as CASSPIAQETQYF.

V usage is TRBV10-3 and J usage is TRBJ1-1; no reliable D call. Trimming took off 6 bases at V and 1 base at J, with 15 bases between the two ends. The CDR3 contains 15 residues. The V gene's germline CDR1 is ENHRY and CDR2 SYGVKD. The CDR3 nucleotides read TGTGCCATCAGGACGAACGTGGGCGGGAACACTGAAGCTTTCTTT. Amino acids: CAIRTNVGGNTEAFF.

This chain uses TRBV5-1 with TRBJ1-1, with TRBD1 matching over 9 bases. V trimming: 4 bases; J trimming: 1 base; junction bases outside the gene matches: 5. The CDR3 totals 15 residues. Per the germline V gene, CDR1 is SGHRS and CDR2 is YFSETQ. The CDR3 DNA is TGCGCCAGCAGCCAAGGGACAGGGACGAACACTGAAGCTTTCTTT. It translates to CASSQGTGTNTEAFF.

The chain combines TRBV23-1 with TRBJ1-5; D is ambiguous. TRBV23-1 is labeled an ORF, and its function is uncertain. This CDR3 has 12 residues. The CDR3 nucleotides read TGCGCTCTATGGGGTAGCAATCAGCCCCAGCATTTT. Amino acid sequence: CALWGSNQPQHF.

This chain links TRBV30 with TRBJ2-2; no reliable D call. CDR1 and CDR2 from the germline V gene are GTSNPN and SVGIG (reference sequence). V lost 2 bases, J lost 6 bases, and 16 bases lay in between. This CDR3 comprises 15 residues. The CDR3 nucleotides read TGTGCCTGGAGTACCTTGACTGGGCGCGCCGGGGAGCTGTTTTTT. Its protein product is CAWSTLTGRAGELFF. Looking up the rest from reference TRBV30 and TRBJ2-2 gives the full variable domain: SQTIHQWPATLVQPVGSPLSLECTVEGTSNPNLYWYRQAAGRGLQLLFYSVGIGQISSEVPQNLSASRPQDRQFILSSKKLLLSDSGFYLCAWSTLTGRAGELFFGEGSRLTVL.

The V call is TRBV30, the J call TRBJ2-7; the D gene could be TRBD1 or TRBD2 (5 bases each). This CDR3 spans 14 amino acids. The V end lost 0 bases, the J end lost 6 bases, and 15 bases lay between the germline ends. Germline V gene sequence: CDR1 GTSNPN, CDR2 SVGIG (reference sequence). CDR3 amino acids: CAWSVREWGSEQYF. CDR3 nucleotides: TGTGCCTGGAGTGTACGGGAATGGGGGTCCGAGCAGTACTTC.

The chain carries TRBV19 and TRBJ2-7, with TRBD1 matching over 7 bases. Germline CDR1 and CDR2: LNHDA and SQIVND (reference sequence). The CDR3 spans 18 residues. The junction had 17 bases not matched to a gene; V was cut back by 1 base and J by 5 bases. The CDR3, as DNA: TGTGCCAGTAGTATAGGCCGACCCAGGACAGGTAATTTCAACGAGCAGTACTTC. Protein: CASSIGRPRTGNFNEQYF.

This chain uses TRBV12-5 with TRBJ2-1; 8 nucleotides align to TRBD2. Germline-derived CDR1 and CDR2 are LGHNT and FRNRAP. The length of the CDR3 is 16 residues. J gave up 5 bases and V 6 bases, and 12 bases lay outside the gene matches. The CDR3 nucleotides read TGTGCTAGTGGACCCGAAACGACTAGCGTAGACAATGAGCAGTTCTTC. As protein: CASGPETTSVDNEQFF. The full variable domain, in which reference TRBV12-5 and TRBJ2-1 provide the parts outside the CDR3, is DARVTQTPRHKVTEMGQEVTMRCQPILGHNTVFWYRQTMMQGLELLAYFRNRAPLDDSGMPKDRFSAEMPDATLATLKIQPSEPRDSAVYFCASGPETTSVDNEQFFGPGTRLTVL.

This sequence joins TRBV30 and TRBJ1-4, with D unclear. The V end was cut by 4 bases, the J end by 1 base, with 10 bases between. This CDR3 spans 14 amino acids. From germline, CDR1 is GTSNPN and CDR2 SVGIG (reference sequence). CDR3 in DNA: TGTGCCTGGAATGGAGGGAGAACTAATGAAAAACTGTTTTTT. This codes for CAWNGGRTNEKLFF.